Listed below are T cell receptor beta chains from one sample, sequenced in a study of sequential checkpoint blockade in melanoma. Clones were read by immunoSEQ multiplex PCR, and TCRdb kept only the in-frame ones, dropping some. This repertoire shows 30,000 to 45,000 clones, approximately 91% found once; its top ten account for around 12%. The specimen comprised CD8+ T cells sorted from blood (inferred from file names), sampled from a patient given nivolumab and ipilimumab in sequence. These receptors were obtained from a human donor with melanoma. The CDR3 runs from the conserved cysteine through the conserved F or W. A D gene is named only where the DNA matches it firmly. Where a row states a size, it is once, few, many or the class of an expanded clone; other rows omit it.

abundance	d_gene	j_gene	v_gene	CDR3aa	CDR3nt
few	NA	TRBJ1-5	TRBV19	CASSIMAVSNQPQHF	TGTGCCAGTAGTATTATGGCAGTGAGCAATCAGCCCCAGCATTTT
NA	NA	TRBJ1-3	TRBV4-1	CASSQNPGQPYSGNTIYF	TGCGCCAGCAGCCAAAATCCCGGACAGCCCTACTCTGGAAACACCATATATTTT
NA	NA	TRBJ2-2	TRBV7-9	CASSLGIAITGELFF	TGTGCCAGCAGCTTAGGGATAGCCATTACCGGGGAGCTGTTTTTT
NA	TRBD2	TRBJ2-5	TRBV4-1	CASSQTSGSMETQYF	TGCGCCAGCAGCCAGACTAGCGGGAGTATGGAGACCCAGTACTTC
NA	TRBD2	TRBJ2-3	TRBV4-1	CASRLAGVTDTQYF	TGCGCCAGCAGGCTAGCGGGAGTCACAGATACGCAGTATTTT
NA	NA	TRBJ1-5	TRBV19	CASSFGSGSFQPQHF	TGTGCCAGTAGTTTTGGGTCCGGTAGCTTTCAGCCCCAGCATTTT
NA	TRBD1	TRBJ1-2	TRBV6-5	CASKRGGVWYGYTF	TGTGCCAGCAAGAGAGGGGGCGTGTGGTATGGCTACACCTTC
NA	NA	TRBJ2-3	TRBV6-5	CASSLPGSTDTQYF	TGTGCCAGCAGCCTACCGGGAAGCACAGATACGCAGTATTTT
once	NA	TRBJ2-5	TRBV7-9	CASSLAQAMWEQGETQYF	TGTGCCAGCAGCTTAGCTCAAGCTATGTGGGAGCAGGGGGAGACCCAGTACTTC
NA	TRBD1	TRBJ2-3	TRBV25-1	CASSEFYRGADTQYF	TGTGCCAGCAGTGAATTTTACAGGGGGGCAGATACGCAGTATTTT
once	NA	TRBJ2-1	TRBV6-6	CASSMGSPTYNEQFF	TGTGCCAGCAGTATGGGCTCCCCAACATACAATGAGCAGTTCTTC
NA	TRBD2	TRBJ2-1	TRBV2	CASTVVASGGRQQFF	TGTGCCAGCACGGTGGTGGCTAGCGGGGGTCGGCAGCAGTTCTTC
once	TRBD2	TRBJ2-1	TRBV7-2	CASSIAGGDNEQFF	TGTGCCAGCAGCATAGCGGGAGGTGACAATGAGCAGTTCTTC
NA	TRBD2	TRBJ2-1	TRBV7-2	CASSLAGGRPNNEQFF	TGTGCCAGCAGCTTAGCGGGCGGGAGGCCCAACAATGAGCAGTTCTTC
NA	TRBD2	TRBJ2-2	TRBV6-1	CASSEEDGRASGELFF	TGTGCCAGCAGTGAAGAAGACGGGAGGGCGAGCGGGGAGCTGTTTTTT
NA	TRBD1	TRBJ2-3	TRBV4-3	CASSQVSGGLTDTQYF	TGCGCCAGCAGCCAAGTATCAGGGGGCTTGACAGATACGCAGTATTTT
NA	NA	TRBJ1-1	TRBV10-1	CASSEGGSTEAFF	TGCGCCAGCAGTGAGGGGGGGAGCACTGAAGCTTTCTTT
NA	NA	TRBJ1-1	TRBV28	CASSLRNTEAFF	TGTGCCAGCAGTTTGCGGAACACTGAAGCTTTCTTT
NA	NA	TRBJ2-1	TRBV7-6	CASSYGQGNNNEQFF	TGTGCCAGCAGCTACGGACAAGGAAACAACAATGAGCAGTTCTTC
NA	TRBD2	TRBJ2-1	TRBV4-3	CASSQDVGGRSVDEQFF	TGCGCCAGCAGCCAAGATGTGGGCGGGAGGTCCGTGGATGAGCAGTTCTTC
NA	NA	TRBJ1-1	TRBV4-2	CASSQDPVRTEAFF	TGTGCCAGCAGCCAAGACCCCGTGCGGACTGAAGCTTTCTTT
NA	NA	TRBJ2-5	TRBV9	CASSSQGTRETQYF	TGTGCCAGCAGTAGTCAGGGGACGAGAGAGACCCAGTACTTC
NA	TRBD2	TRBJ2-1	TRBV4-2	CASSQGGTSGIYEQFF	TGTGCCAGCAGCCAAGGTGGGACTAGCGGGATCTATGAGCAGTTCTTC
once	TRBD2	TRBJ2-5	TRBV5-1	CASSLGETGLAETQYF	TGCGCCAGCAGCTTGGGCGAAACGGGACTAGCGGAGACCCAGTACTTC
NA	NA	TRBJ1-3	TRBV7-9	CASSLELQTGNTIYF	TGTGCCAGCAGCTTAGAGCTACAGACTGGAAACACCATATATTTT
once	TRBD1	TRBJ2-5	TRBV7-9	CASSWRDRKNQETQYF	TGTGCCAGCAGCTGGCGGGACAGGAAAAACCAAGAGACCCAGTACTTC
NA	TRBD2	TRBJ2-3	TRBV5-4	CASSLGVREGGTQYF	TGTGCCAGCAGCTTGGGAGTCAGGGAGGGAGGTACGCAGTATTTT
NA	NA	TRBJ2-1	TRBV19	CASSIGGVWNEQFF	TGTGCCAGTAGTATCGGGGGAGTATGGAATGAGCAGTTCTTC
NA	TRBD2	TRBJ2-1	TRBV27	CASSTSGRNEQFF	TGTGCCAGCAGCACTAGCGGGAGGAATGAGCAGTTCTTC
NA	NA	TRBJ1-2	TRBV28	CASTINGGLTLYGYTF	TGTGCCAGCACCATCAACGGAGGGCTAACCTTATATGGCTACACCTTC
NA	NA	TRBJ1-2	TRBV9	CASSVLGSGLGYGYTF	TGTGCCAGCAGCGTTTTGGGCAGCGGATTAGGGTATGGCTACACCTTC
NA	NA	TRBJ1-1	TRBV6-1	CASSLLYPGRAFF	TGTGCCAGCAGCCTGTTGTACCCGGGTAGGGCTTTCTTT
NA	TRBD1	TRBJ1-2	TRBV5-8	CASSFGTGVGYTF	TGTGCCAGCAGCTTTGGGACAGGGGTTGGCTACACCTTC
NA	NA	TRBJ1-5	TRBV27	CASSLYPPAGSNQPQHF	TGTGCCAGCAGTTTATATCCCCCCGCGGGAAGCAATCAGCCCCAGCATTTT
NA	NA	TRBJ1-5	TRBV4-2	CASSQEGQGGQPQHF	TGTGCCAGCAGCCAAGAGGGGCAGGGAGGTCAGCCCCAGCATTTT
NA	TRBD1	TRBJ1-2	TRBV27	CASRPGQGVYGYTF	TGTGCCAGCAGGCCCGGACAGGGAGTCTATGGCTACACCTTC
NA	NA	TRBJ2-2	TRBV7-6	CASSSSRARYRNTGELFF	TGTGCCAGCAGCTCTTCCAGGGCGCGGTATCGGAACACCGGGGAGCTGTTTTTT
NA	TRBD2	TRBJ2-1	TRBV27	CASSHRLAGVSGSYNEQFF	TGTGCCAGCAGTCACCGACTAGCGGGAGTTTCTGGTTCCTACAATGAGCAGTTCTTC
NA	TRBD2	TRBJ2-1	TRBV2	CASSESAGGPNEQFF	TGTGCCAGCAGTGAATCGGCGGGAGGGCCGAATGAGCAGTTCTTC
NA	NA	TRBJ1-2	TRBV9	CASGLPNYGYTF	TGTGCCAGTGGACTACCTAACTATGGCTACACCTTC
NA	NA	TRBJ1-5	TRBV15	CATSIPGHHSNQPQHF	TGTGCCACCAGCATTCCGGGACACCATAGCAATCAGCCCCAGCATTTT
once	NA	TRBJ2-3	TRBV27	CASRLGQLNTDTQYF	TGTGCCAGCAGATTAGGACAGTTAAACACAGATACGCAGTATTTT
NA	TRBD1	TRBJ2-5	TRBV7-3	CASSSAGTGRETQYF	TGTGCCAGCAGCTCGGCCGGGACAGGGAGGGAGACCCAGTACTTC
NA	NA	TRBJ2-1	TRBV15	CATNTRGWPYNEQFF	TGTGCCACCAACACCAGGGGATGGCCCTACAATGAGCAGTTCTTC
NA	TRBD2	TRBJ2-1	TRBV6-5	CASSWGGDNEQFF	TGTGCCAGCAGTTGGGGGGGAGACAATGAGCAGTTCTTC
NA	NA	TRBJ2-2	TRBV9	CASSVVSGLNTGELFF	TGTGCCAGCAGCGTAGTGAGCGGGCTGAACACCGGGGAGCTGTTTTTT
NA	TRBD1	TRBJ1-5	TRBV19	CASSLQGGGQPQHF	TGTGCCAGTAGTTTGCAGGGGGGAGGTCAGCCCCAGCATTTT
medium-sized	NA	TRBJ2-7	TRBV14	CASSQVQGSEQYF	TGTGCCAGCAGCCAAGTCCAGGGGTCCGAGCAGTACTTC
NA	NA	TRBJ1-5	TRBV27	CASSLMGAFGNQPQHF	TGTGCCAGCAGTTTAATGGGGGCGTTCGGCAATCAGCCCCAGCATTTT
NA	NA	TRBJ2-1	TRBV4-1	CASSQQGYEQFF	TGCGCCAGCAGCCAGCAGGGTTATGAGCAGTTCTTC
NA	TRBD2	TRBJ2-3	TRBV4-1	CASSPPSGSTDTQYF	TGCGCCAGCAGCCCCCCTAGCGGAAGCACAGATACGCAGTATTTT
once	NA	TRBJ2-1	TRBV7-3	CASSLFVSSYNEQFF	TGTGCCAGCAGCTTATTTGTCAGCTCCTACAATGAGCAGTTCTTC
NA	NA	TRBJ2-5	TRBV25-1	CASSEQVGTQYF	TGTGCCAGCAGTGAACAGGTTGGGACCCAGTACTTC
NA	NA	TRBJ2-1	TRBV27	CASSLSWGPYNEQFF	TGTGCCAGCAGTTTATCGTGGGGCCCCTACAATGAGCAGTTCTTC
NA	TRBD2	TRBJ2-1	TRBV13	CASSSPSGGSRNEQFF	TGTGCCAGCAGCTCACCTAGCGGGGGGTCGAGAAATGAGCAGTTCTTC
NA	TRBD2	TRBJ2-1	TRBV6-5	CASTYRLAAYNEQFF	TGTGCCAGCACCTACCGGCTAGCGGCCTACAATGAGCAGTTCTTC
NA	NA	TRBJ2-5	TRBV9	CASSVAGRRETQYF	TGTGCCAGCAGCGTAGCTGGGAGGCGGGAGACCCAGTACTTC